This paragraph reports one T cell receptor beta chain. The repertoire was sequenced with immunoSEQ multiplex PCR; TCRdb's copy has only in-frame clones and lacks some. The sample lists 340,000 or so clones, 80% to 90% occurring once. These data are taken from a study of blood T cell repertoires in COVID-19. Residents of about two dozen US areas, aged about 18 to 95 years, made up the participants. Cohort assignment relied on participant-reported clinical history. Germline V gene lookup returns CDR1 MNHEY and CDR2 SVGEGT. Trimming left V 4 bases short and J 0 bases short, with 9 bases between. This CDR3 comprises 14 residues.

The receptor was isolated from a woman between 35 and 50 years old with acute COVID-19. Source material: PBMCs or T cells enriched from blood (not recorded which). This rearrangement joins TRBV6-2 or TRBV6-3 to TRBJ1-1; tentative D call: TRBD1 (6 bases). The CDR3 region has the DNA TGTGCCAGCAGTTTGTGGACAGTGAACACTGAAGCTTTCTTT. Translation gives CASSLWTVNTEAFF.